This TCR beta chain was observed in a study of OX40 agonist ivuxolimab in advanced cancers. Background on the study: Ivuxolimab, which is an agonistic anti-OX40 (CD134) antibody, was administered to the patients. Anti-PD-1, anti-PD-L1 or anti-CTLA-4 therapy given earlier was allowed, and 35% to 50% had some.

Produced via immunoSEQ multiplex PCR; TCRdb's table is partial and in-frame only. Of 45,000 to 60,000 clones listed, 83% are singletons. In regard to this clone: Its matching antigen is unknown.

CDR3 length equals 13 residues. Trimming took 3 bases from V and 3 from J, leaving 9 bases between them. Germline lookup yields CDR1 MNHEY and CDR2 SMNVEV (reference sequence). General observations from the study: CD8+ T cells were the subset that, on average, had more expanded clones than CD4+.

Systemic immunosuppression or autoimmune disease history was grounds to exclude patients. The source is an adult with an advanced solid tumor such as melanoma, head and neck, liver or kidney cancer. The sample here was CD4+ or CD8+ T cells sorted from blood, taken in a trial of the OX40 agonist ivuxolimab. This chain uses TRBV27 with TRBJ2-7; tentatively, D is TRBD1 (5 bases). CDR3 region: CASSFDSVYEQYF. The CDR3 DNA reads TGTGCCAGCAGTTTCGACAGTGTCTACGAGCAGTACTTC.